Each of the 23 T cell receptor beta chains below was sequenced from the same sample in a study of blood T cell repertoires in COVID-19. Generated by immunoSEQ multiplex PCR, the TCRdb table keeps only in-frame clones and is missing some. The top ten clones hold under 4% of a sample with 200,000 to 300,000 clones, 70% to 90% of them seen once. Sample: peripheral blood. The receptors shown here come from a man younger than 35 with active or convalescent COVID-19.

The chain uses TRBV5-8 and TRBJ1-4, with a possible D match to TRBD1 (6 bases). The CDR3 sequence is 15 residues long. Germline CDR1 SGHTS, CDR2 YDEGEE. The ends were cut back, 4 bases at V and 7 bases at J, with 17 bases in the middle. This CDR3 is CASSPGQGTGEKLFF. CDR3 coding DNA: TGTGCCAGCAGCCCGGGGCAGGGGACGGGTGAAAAACTGTTTTTT.

This chain connects TRBV6-2 or TRBV6-3 to TRBJ2-7; TRBD1 might be the D (5 bases). Germline values: CDR1 MNHEY, CDR2 SVGEGT. The CDR3 is 13 residues long. V was cut by 2 bases and J by 5 bases, with 10 bases left in between. This CDR3 is CASSYGRAHEQYF. Here the CDR3 DNA reads TGTGCCAGCAGTTACGGCAGGGCCCACGAGCAGTACTTC.

This rearrangement joins TRBV7-9 to TRBJ1-5; no clear D gene. Trimming stripped 4 bases from V and 4 bases from J, with 14 bases between. Germline loops: CDR1 SEHNR, CDR2 FQNEAQ (reference sequence). The CDR3 length is 15 residues. CDR3 region: CASSSSDLPNQPQHF. The CDR3 DNA reads as TGTGCCAGCAGCTCGTCGGACTTACCTAATCAGCCCCAGCATTTT.

The rearrangement joins TRBV6-6 to TRBJ1-2; 8 bases align to TRBD1. This CDR3 is 14 amino acids long. Trimming removed 6 bases from V and 4 bases from J; junction bases left unmatched: 7. Germline assignment: CDR1 MNHNY and CDR2 SVGAGI (reference sequence). The CDR3 reads CASRPTGDAYGYTF. Here the CDR3 DNA reads TGTGCCAGCAGACCGACAGGGGACGCCTATGGCTACACCTTC.

The V and J genes are TRBV28 and TRBJ2-7; 7 bases map to TRBD1. Per germline, CDR1 MDHEN and CDR2 SYDVKM. Trimming at V came to 5 bases and at J to 3 bases, leaving 7 bases not matched to a gene. The CDR3 consists of 14 residues. CDR3 loop: CASSPSGTVYEQYF. The CDR3 nucleotides are TGTGCCAGCAGTCCCTCCGGGACAGTCTACGAGCAGTACTTC.

The chain joins TRBV18 to TRBJ1-5; possible D gene TRBD1, 5 bases. This CDR3 contains 15 residues. Trimming shortened V by 3 bases and J by 5 bases, and 14 bases separated the two germline ends. Germline V CDR1 and CDR2: KGHSH, LQKENI. The CDR3 is CASSPNGGGDQPQHF. DNA for the CDR3: TGTGCCAGCTCACCCAACGGGGGTGGTGATCAGCCCCAGCATTTT.

This clone was counted a single time. The chain is built from TRBV6-2 or TRBV6-3 and TRBJ2-1, with D tentatively TRBD2 (6 bases). Germline V gene sequence: CDR1 MNHEY, CDR2 SVGEGT. This CDR3 region has 16 residues. V was cut by 4 bases and J by 6 bases, with 19 bases left in between. The CDR3 DNA reads TGTGCCAGCAGTTCCAATACGGAGGGCCTGGGCAATGAGCAGTTCTTC. It translates to CASSSNTEGLGNEQFF.

This clone has more than one count but fewer than ten. The gene calls are TRBV4-3 and TRBJ1-2, with 9 bases lining up with TRBD1. Germline V lookup: CDR1 LGHNA, CDR2 YSLEER. V lost 1 base, J lost 7 bases, and 7 bases stayed unmatched. The CDR3 is made up of 15 amino acids. In DNA form, the CDR3 reads TGCGCCAGCAGCCAAGCATTGACAGGGGGTGTTGGCTACACCTTC. The encoded protein is CASSQALTGGVGYTF.

This clone was observed once. CDR3 bases: TGTGCCAGCAGTTTGGGACAGGGGGTGATGACCTCCTATGGCTACACCTTC. Its protein product is CASSLGQGVMTSYGYTF. The chain uses TRBV6-2 or TRBV6-3 and TRBJ1-2; 11 positions agree with TRBD1. The V gene end was trimmed by 4 bases and the J gene end by 4 bases; junction bases not matched to a gene: 11. Germline-derived CDR1 and CDR2 are MNHEY and SVGEGT. The CDR3 length is 17 residues.

This chain joins TRBV6-1 and TRBJ1-2, with TRBD1 matching 9 bases. The CDR3 consists of 16 residues. V lost 0 bases to trimming and J lost 9 bases; unmatched junction nucleotides: 11. Germline CDR1 MNHNS, CDR2 SASEGT. CDR3 DNA sequence: TGTGCCAGCAGTGAAGCCTTTGGGGACAGGGCGTTTAGCTACACCTTC. Translation: CASSEAFGDRAFSYTF.

The table lists this clone with a count of one. The V call is TRBV7-3, the J call TRBJ1-1, with 10 nucleotides matching TRBD1. The CDR3 is 15 amino acids. CDR1 and CDR2 (germline): SGHTA, FQGTGA. The ends lost 3 bases at V and 3 bases at J; junction bases unmatched: 4. CDR3 nucleotides: TGTGCCAGCAGCTTCTTGGGACAGGGGCACACTGAAGCTTTCTTT. This encodes CASSFLGQGHTEAFF.

The chain is built from TRBV9 and TRBJ2-7; 12 bases align to TRBD2. The CDR3 has 14 amino acids. V shed 4 bases, J shed 5 bases, and the junction held 4 bases outside the gene matches. CDR1 SGDLS and CDR2 YYNGEE come from the germline V gene. CDR3 nucleotides: TGTGCCAGCAGCAGACTAGCGGGAGTCGACGAGCAGTACTTC. It yields the protein CASSRLAGVDEQYF. The full variable domain, rest sourced from reference TRBV9 and TRBJ2-7, is DSGVTQTPKHLITATGQRVTLRCSPRSGDLSVYWYQQSLDQGLQFLIQYYNGEERAKGNILERFSAQQFPDLHSELNLSSLELGDSALYFCASSRLAGVDEQYFGPGTRLTVT.

The chain employs TRBV13 and TRBJ2-4, with 9 bases lining up with TRBD2. The ends lost 2 bases at V and 7 bases at J; junction bases unmatched: 12. CDR1 is PRHDT, CDR2 FYEKMQ, per germline (reference sequence). The CDR3 sequence is 17 residues long. CDR3 region: CASSLWPSGEHSNIQYF. The CDR3 coding sequence is TGTGCCAGCAGCTTATGGCCTAGCGGGGAGCATAGCAACATTCAGTACTTC.

The CDR3 nucleotides are TGTGCCAGCAGTTACTCGGGATGGGACAGCTACGAGCAGTACTTC. The encoded protein is CASSYSGWDSYEQYF. The rearrangement links TRBV6-5 to TRBJ2-7; 7 bases are shared with TRBD1. This CDR3 contains 15 residues. Trimming took 0 bases from V and 3 from J; bases not matched to a gene: 5. Germline CDR1 is MNHEY and CDR2 is SVGAGI.

This clone was counted between two and nine times. This chain links TRBV27 with TRBJ1-4, with unresolved D. Germline V gives CDR1 MNHEY, CDR2 SMNVEV (reference sequence). This CDR3 spans 18 amino acids. V was pared by 5 bases and J by 3 bases, with 22 bases between. CDR3 DNA: TGTGCCAGCAGTATCTACCCCTCACGACTTTCCTCTAATGAAAAACTGTTTTTT. Residues: CASSIYPSRLSSNEKLFF. The full variable domain, rest sourced from reference TRBV27 and TRBJ1-4, is EAQVTQNPRYLITVTGKKLTVTCSQNMNHEYMSWYRQDPGLGLRQIYYSMNVEVTDKGDVPEGYKVSRKEKRNFPLILESPSPNQTSLYFCASSIYPSRLSSNEKLFFGSGTQLSVL.

This chain uses TRBV19 with TRBJ2-7, with D maybe TRBD1 (5 bases). Germline V gives CDR1 LNHDA, CDR2 SQIVND (reference sequence). The CDR3 is made up of 14 amino acids. With 2 bases removed from V and 6 bases from J, the gap between germline ends came to 14 bases. The CDR3 region has the DNA TGTGCCAGTAGTATAACCCCAGGGCTCGGCGAGCAGTACTTC. It encodes CASSITPGLGEQYF.

This chain joins TRBV9 and TRBJ1-4; perhaps TRBD1 as D (5 bases). There are 14 residues in the CDR3. The germline gives CDR1 SGDLS, CDR2 YYNGEE. V shed 3 bases and J shed 4 bases, with 10 bases lying between them. As DNA, the CDR3 is TGTGCCAGCAGCGCGACAGTGATTAATGAAAAACTGTTTTTT. This sequence encodes CASSATVINEKLFF.

The gene calls are TRBV6-6 and TRBJ2-6; TRBD1 matches 9 bases. This CDR3 is 21 amino acids long. Trimming at V came to 6 bases and at J to 4 bases, leaving 22 bases not matched to a gene. CDR1 MNHNY and CDR2 SVGAGI come from the germline V gene (reference sequence). CDR3 DNA sequence: TGTGCCAGCAGCCCCAACGGCGGAGGCGGGACAGGGAGCTCAGGGGCCAACGTCCTGACTTTC. Amino acids: CASSPNGGGGTGSSGANVLTF.

The rearrangement links TRBV28 to TRBJ1-2; 7 bases map to TRBD1. V was pared by 8 bases and J by 8 bases, with 11 bases of the junction left unmatched. Germline loops: CDR1 MDHEN, CDR2 SYDVKM. The length of the CDR3 is 13 residues. CDR3 sequence reads: CASRDREVYGYTF. CDR3 coding DNA: TGTGCCAGCCGCGACAGGGAAGTTTACGGCTACACCTTC.

The chain has TRBV28 and TRBJ1-5; D unresolved. CDR1 and CDR2 from the germline V gene are MDHEN and SYDVKM. CDR3 length: 15 amino acids. Between the trimmed V and J ends, which lost 8 bases and 0 bases, there was a span of 14 bases. The CDR3 region is CASLEGSYSNQPQHF. In nucleotides, the CDR3 is TGTGCCAGCCTGGAGGGCAGCTATAGCAATCAGCCCCAGCATTTT.

This clone appeared a single time. V and J are TRBV19 and TRBJ1-2, with 9 positions matching TRBD1. The CDR3 has 15 amino acids. CDR1 is LNHDA and CDR2 is SQIVND in the germline V gene (reference sequence). After removal of 7 bases from V and 8 bases from J, the junction contained 14 bases not matched to a gene. The CDR3 DNA follows: TGTGCCAGTACCGGGTGGAACAGGGGGCCGGGAGGCTACACCTTC. Translated, it gives CASTGWNRGPGGYTF.

This rearrangement joins TRBV6-5 to TRBJ1-2, with D perhaps TRBD1 (6 bases). CDR1 and CDR2 from the germline V gene are MNHEY and SVGAGI. This CDR3 is 13 amino acids long. Trimming removed 2 bases from V and 6 bases from J, with 10 bases in between. The CDR3 coding sequence is TGTGCCAGCAGTTACGGACAGACTGATGGCTACACCTTC. Translated, it gives CASSYGQTDGYTF.

As to this clone: Other DNA sequences in the same sample also yield this CDR3. The CDR3 nucleotides read TGTGCCAGCAGCTCGGACAGGGGGCACGGCTACACCTTC. Translated, it gives CASSSDRGHGYTF. The chain recombines TRBV7-9 with TRBJ1-2, with 11 bases identical to TRBD1. J lost 8 bases, V lost 4 bases, and 3 bases had no gene match. Germline CDR1 SEHNR, CDR2 FQNEAQ (reference sequence). The length of the CDR3 is 13 residues.